The rows below give T cell receptor beta chains drawn from one sample of a study of regulatory and conventional T cells in RAG deficiency. Generated by immunoSEQ multiplex PCR, the TCRdb table keeps only in-frame clones and is missing some. The sample includes about 30,000 clones, 80% to 90% seen only once; the top ten take approximately 5.6%. This sample also appeared in a second study, on regulatory T cells.

Source material: CD8+ T cells sorted from blood. Receptors were obtained from a human donor in good health. Both conserved end residues are part of each CDR3. Each record gives: CDR3 protein, CDR3 DNA, J gene, D gene, V gene, clone size. D genes are given only for firm matches. Part of the rows lack a size; the others show once, few, many or a class for expanded clones.

CDR3 protein: CASSQQTGSSYEQYF
CDR3 DNA: TGCGCCAGCAGCCAACAAACAGGGAGCTCCTACGAGCAGTACTTC
J gene: TRBJ2-7
D gene: NA
V gene: TRBV4-1
clone size: NA

CDR3 protein: CRSQGTGELFF
CDR3 DNA: TGCAGGAGTCAGGGCACCGGGGAGCTGTTTTTT
J gene: TRBJ2-2
D gene: NA
V gene: TRBV29-1
clone size: NA

CDR3 protein: CASKTSLNTEAFF
CDR3 DNA: TGTGCCAGCAAAACAAGCCTGAACACTGAAGCTTTCTTT
J gene: TRBJ1-1
D gene: NA
V gene: TRBV2
clone size: NA

CDR3 protein: CASSLFPGASDTQYF
CDR3 DNA: TGTGCCAGCAGCTTATTTCCGGGGGCTTCAGATACGCAGTATTTT
J gene: TRBJ2-3
D gene: NA
V gene: TRBV11-3
clone size: NA

CDR3 protein: CASSLGDSRNGAEAFF
CDR3 DNA: TGTGCCAGCAGTTTAGGGGACTCCCGCAACGGCGCTGAAGCTTTCTTT
J gene: TRBJ1-1
D gene: NA
V gene: TRBV28
clone size: NA

CDR3 protein: CASSYSGAGTGELFF
CDR3 DNA: TGTGCCAGCAGTTACTCGGGGGCCGGGACCGGGGAGCTGTTTTTT
J gene: TRBJ2-2
D gene: NA
V gene: TRBV6-5
clone size: few

CDR3 protein: CSVGEGYEQYF
CDR3 DNA: TGCAGCGTTGGTGAGGGGTACGAGCAGTACTTC
J gene: TRBJ2-7
D gene: NA
V gene: TRBV29-1
clone size: NA

CDR3 protein: CASSLGAQGNTEAFF
CDR3 DNA: TGTGCCAGCAGCTTGGGGGCCCAGGGGAACACTGAAGCTTTCTTT
J gene: TRBJ1-1
D gene: NA
V gene: TRBV5-6
clone size: NA

CDR3 protein: CASSPAGRYEQFF
CDR3 DNA: TGTGCCAGCAGCCCGGCTGGCCGGTATGAGCAGTTCTTC
J gene: TRBJ2-1
D gene: NA
V gene: TRBV6-1
clone size: NA

CDR3 protein: CASSDEGVTEAFF
CDR3 DNA: TGTGCCAGCAGTGATGAGGGGGTCACTGAAGCTTTCTTT
J gene: TRBJ1-1
D gene: NA
V gene: TRBV2
clone size: NA

CDR3 protein: CASSPRDFRGGEQFF
CDR3 DNA: TGTGCCAGCAGTCCCCGGGACTTCAGGGGCGGGGAGCAGTTCTTC
J gene: TRBJ2-1
D gene: NA
V gene: TRBV27
clone size: once

CDR3 protein: CASSLWGARTDNTEAFF
CDR3 DNA: TGTGCCAGCAGCTTGTGGGGAGCACGGACGGACAACACTGAAGCTTTCTTT
J gene: TRBJ1-1
D gene: NA
V gene: TRBV7-3
clone size: NA

CDR3 protein: CASSLEAGPPRETQYF
CDR3 DNA: TGTGCCAGCAGCTTAGAGGCAGGGCCCCCCAGAGAGACCCAGTACTTC
J gene: TRBJ2-5
D gene: NA
V gene: TRBV7-9
clone size: NA

CDR3 protein: CASSPLGTGNEKLFF
CDR3 DNA: TGTGCCAGCAGCCCCCTCGGGACGGGAAATGAAAAACTGTTTTTT
J gene: TRBJ1-4
D gene: NA
V gene: TRBV11-3
clone size: NA

CDR3 protein: CASSQDLAGGPNEQYF
CDR3 DNA: TGTGCCAGCAGCCAAGATCTAGCGGGAGGGCCAAACGAGCAGTACTTC
J gene: TRBJ2-7
D gene: TRBD2
V gene: TRBV14
clone size: NA

CDR3 protein: CASSLGEDTEAFF
CDR3 DNA: TGTGCCAGCAGCTTGGGGGAGGACACTGAAGCTTTCTTT
J gene: TRBJ1-1
D gene: NA
V gene: TRBV7-9
clone size: NA

CDR3 protein: CASSYLLTGESPLHF
CDR3 DNA: TGTGCCAGCAGTTACTTGCTTACAGGGGAATCACCCCTCCACTTT
J gene: TRBJ1-6
D gene: TRBD1
V gene: TRBV6-6
clone size: NA

CDR3 protein: CASSTTTGSYEQYF
CDR3 DNA: TGTGCCAGCAGCACCACGACAGGGTCCTACGAGCAGTACTTC
J gene: TRBJ2-7
D gene: TRBD1
V gene: TRBV13
clone size: NA

CDR3 protein: CASSAESSYNEQFF
CDR3 DNA: TGCGCCAGCAGCGCGGAAAGCTCCTACAATGAGCAGTTCTTC
J gene: TRBJ2-1
D gene: NA
V gene: TRBV5-1
clone size: NA

CDR3 protein: CASRRQGFDQPQHF
CDR3 DNA: TGTGCCAGCAGAAGACAGGGTTTTGATCAGCCCCAGCATTTT
J gene: TRBJ1-5
D gene: TRBD1
V gene: TRBV28
clone size: NA

CDR3 protein: CASSYRVGTDTQYF
CDR3 DNA: TGTGCCAGCAGTTACCGCGTCGGCACAGATACGCAGTATTTT
J gene: TRBJ2-3
D gene: NA
V gene: TRBV6-5
clone size: NA

CDR3 protein: CASSHRTDSYGYTF
CDR3 DNA: TGTGCCAGCAGTCACAGGACCGACTCCTATGGCTACACCTTC
J gene: TRBJ1-2
D gene: NA
V gene: TRBV6-5
clone size: NA

CDR3 protein: CASSLRAGQNTGELFF
CDR3 DNA: TGTGCCAGCAGCTTACGCGCCGGGCAAAACACCGGGGAGCTGTTTTTT
J gene: TRBJ2-2
D gene: NA
V gene: TRBV7-9
clone size: NA

CDR3 protein: CASSLGTTSYEQHF
CDR3 DNA: TGTGCCAGCAGCTTGGGGACAACCTCCTACGAGCAGCACTTC
J gene: TRBJ2-7
D gene: NA
V gene: TRBV5-5
clone size: NA

CDR3 protein: CASSPPGTGDSPLHF
CDR3 DNA: TGTGCCAGCAGTCCCCCCGGGACAGGGGATTCACCCCTCCACTTT
J gene: TRBJ1-6
D gene: TRBD1
V gene: TRBV28
clone size: NA

CDR3 protein: CASSQDGGGGAFEQFF
CDR3 DNA: TGTGCCAGCAGCCAAGATGGGGGCGGTGGGGCGTTTGAGCAGTTCTTC
J gene: TRBJ2-1
D gene: NA
V gene: TRBV4-2
clone size: NA

CDR3 protein: CSVFGGLGYTF
CDR3 DNA: TGCAGCGTGTTCGGGGGACTTGGCTACACCTTC
J gene: TRBJ1-2
D gene: NA
V gene: TRBV29-1
clone size: NA

CDR3 protein: CASSYSVRGNEQFF
CDR3 DNA: TGTGCCAGCAGTTACTCGGTTAGGGGCAATGAGCAGTTCTTC
J gene: TRBJ2-1
D gene: NA
V gene: TRBV6-5
clone size: NA

CDR3 protein: CASTPGLAGGHGSTDTQYF
CDR3 DNA: TGTGCCAGCACCCCGGGACTAGCGGGAGGGCACGGCAGCACAGATACGCAGTATTTT
J gene: TRBJ2-3
D gene: TRBD2
V gene: TRBV11-3
clone size: NA

CDR3 protein: CASSEGVAGGIYEQYF
CDR3 DNA: TGTGCCAGCAGTGAGGGGGTGGCGGGAGGCATTTACGAGCAGTACTTC
J gene: TRBJ2-7
D gene: TRBD2
V gene: TRBV6-1
clone size: once

CDR3 protein: CASSIQSYNEQFF
CDR3 DNA: TGTGCCAGTAGTATACAGTCTTACAATGAGCAGTTCTTC
J gene: TRBJ2-1
D gene: NA
V gene: TRBV19
clone size: NA

CDR3 protein: CASSSLWGAEAFF
CDR3 DNA: TGTGCCAGCAGCTCTCTTTGGGGCGCTGAAGCTTTCTTT
J gene: TRBJ1-1
D gene: NA
V gene: TRBV9
clone size: NA

CDR3 protein: CASSEDPYNEQFF
CDR3 DNA: TGCGCCAGCAGTGAGGACCCTTACAATGAGCAGTTCTTC
J gene: TRBJ2-1
D gene: NA
V gene: TRBV10-2
clone size: NA

CDR3 protein: CASSIWAGFSSYNEQFF
CDR3 DNA: TGTGCCAGTAGTATTTGGGCAGGATTTAGCTCCTACAATGAGCAGTTCTTC
J gene: TRBJ2-1
D gene: NA
V gene: TRBV19
clone size: NA

CDR3 protein: CASSLRQGAGNTIYF
CDR3 DNA: TGTGCCAGCAGCTTACGACAGGGGGCTGGAAACACCATATATTTT
J gene: TRBJ1-3
D gene: TRBD1
V gene: TRBV7-9
clone size: NA